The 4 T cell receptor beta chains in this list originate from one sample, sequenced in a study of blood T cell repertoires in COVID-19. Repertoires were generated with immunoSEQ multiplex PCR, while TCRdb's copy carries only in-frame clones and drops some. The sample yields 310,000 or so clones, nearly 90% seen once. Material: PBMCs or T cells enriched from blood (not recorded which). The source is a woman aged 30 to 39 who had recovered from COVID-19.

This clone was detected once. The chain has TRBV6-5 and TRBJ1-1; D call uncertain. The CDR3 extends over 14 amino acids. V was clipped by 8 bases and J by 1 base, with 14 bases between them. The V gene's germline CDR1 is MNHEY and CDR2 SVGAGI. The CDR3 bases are TGTGCCAGCGGTCCGGGTTGGCAGAACACTGAAGCTTTCTTT. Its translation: CASGPGWQNTEAFF.

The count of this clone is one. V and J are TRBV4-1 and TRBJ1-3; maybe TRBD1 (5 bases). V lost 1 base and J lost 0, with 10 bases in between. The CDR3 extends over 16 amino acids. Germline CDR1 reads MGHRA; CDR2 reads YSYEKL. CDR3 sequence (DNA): TGCGCCAGCAGCCAAGCAGACAGCACCTCTGGAAACACCATATATTTT. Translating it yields CASSQADSTSGNTIYF.

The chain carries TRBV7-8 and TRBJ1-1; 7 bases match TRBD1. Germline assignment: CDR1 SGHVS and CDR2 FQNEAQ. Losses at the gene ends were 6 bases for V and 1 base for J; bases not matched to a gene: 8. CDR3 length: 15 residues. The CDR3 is CASRLSGTENTEAFF. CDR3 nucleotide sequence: TGTGCCAGCAGGCTATCCGGGACAGAGAACACTGAAGCTTTCTTT.

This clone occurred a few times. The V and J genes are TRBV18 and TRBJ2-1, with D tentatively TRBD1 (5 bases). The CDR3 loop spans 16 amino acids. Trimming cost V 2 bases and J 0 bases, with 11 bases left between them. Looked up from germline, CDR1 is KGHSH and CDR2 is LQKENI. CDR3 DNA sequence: TGTGCCAGCTCACCAAGGGTAGACAGCTCCTACAATGAGCAGTTCTTC. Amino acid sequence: CASSPRVDSSYNEQFF.